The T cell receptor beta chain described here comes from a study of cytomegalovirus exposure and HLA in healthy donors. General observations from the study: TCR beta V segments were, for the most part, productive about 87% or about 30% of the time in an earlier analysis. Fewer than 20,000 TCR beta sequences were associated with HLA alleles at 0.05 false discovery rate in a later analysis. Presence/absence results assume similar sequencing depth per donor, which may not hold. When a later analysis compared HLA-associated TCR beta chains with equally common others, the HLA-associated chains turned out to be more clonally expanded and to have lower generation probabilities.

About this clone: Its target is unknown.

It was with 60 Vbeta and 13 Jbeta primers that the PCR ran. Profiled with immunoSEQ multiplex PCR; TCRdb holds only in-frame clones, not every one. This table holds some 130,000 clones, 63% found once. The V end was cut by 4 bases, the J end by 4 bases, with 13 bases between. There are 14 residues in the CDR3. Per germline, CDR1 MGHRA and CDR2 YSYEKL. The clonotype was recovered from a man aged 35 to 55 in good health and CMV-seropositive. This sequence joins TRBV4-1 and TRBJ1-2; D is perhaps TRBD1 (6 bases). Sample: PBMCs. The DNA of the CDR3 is TGCGCCAGCAGCCGGGGGCGGGAGTTCTATGGCTACACCTTC. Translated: CASSRGREFYGYTF.